This T cell receptor beta chain was identified in a study of identical twins. General study findings and limits: Twins' excess sharing was less marked for out-of-frame beta sequences. Researchers reported excess low generation probability among twin-shared out-of-frame alpha sequences.

Unique molecular identifiers were present on the cDNA, which also gained a universal primer site by template switching. TCRdb reprocessed the 5' RACE reads with MiXCR, giving one entry per CDR3 protein. The sample lists a few hundred thousand distinct CDR3 sequences, 13% to 15% occurring once. This clonotype was detected many times. Its antigen is undetermined. V shed 4 bases and J shed 0 bases, with 4 bases lying between them. The CDR3 extends over 12 amino acids. Germline V gives CDR1 SQVTM, CDR2 ANQGSEA. The same data also contributed to another study, on yellow fever vaccine responses in identical twins. From that report: As reported, the vaccine T cell response of twins seemed partly convergent and partly personalized.

What was sequenced was CD4+ T cells sorted from blood. This clonotype was obtained from a woman aged 18-29 years in good health. The chain has TRBV29-1 and TRBJ2-4; no firm D call. This CDR3 is CSVVPAKNIQYF. The CDR3 DNA follows: TGCAGCGTTGTACCAGCCAAAAACATTCAGTACTTC.